Presented here are 10 T cell receptor beta chains from one specimen sequenced in a study of cytomegalovirus exposure and HLA in healthy donors (dated by TCRdb to between 2016 and 2019). Receptor amplification or capture employed the immunoSEQ multiplex PCR assay. For the multiplex PCR, a mixture combining 60 forward primers for TCR Vbeta segments and 13 reverse primers for TCR Jbeta segments was used. The clones in this table, taken by TCRdb from immuneACCESS, are in-frame only. Not every clone is retained; where verified, under half of the shortfall comes from an unresolved V gene, and the cause of the rest is unknown. The sample table contains around 110,000 clones; only one count was recorded for around 69% of them. The ten top clones hold approximately 8% of the sample. Sequenced: PBMCs. Source of these receptors: a woman between 40 and 50 years old in good health and CMV-seropositive.

The rearrangement links TRBV5-6 to TRBJ2-6, with TRBD1 identical over 7 bases. The V gene's germline CDR1 is SGHDT and CDR2 YYEEEE. The V segment lost 0 bases and the J segment 0 bases; nucleotides outside the gene matches: 6. The CDR3 is 18 amino acids. The CDR3 loop reads CASSLETGFSSGANVLTF. CDR3 sequence (DNA): TGTGCCAGCAGCTTGGAGACAGGGTTTTCCTCTGGGGCCAACGTCCTGACTTTC.

V usage is TRBV4-2 and J usage is TRBJ1-1; D possibly corresponds to TRBD1 (6 bases). V was trimmed by 0 bases and J by 6 bases, leaving 29 bases between them. CDR3 length equals 20 residues. Looked up from germline, CDR1 is LGHNA and CDR2 is YNFKEQ. In nucleotides, the CDR3 is TGTGCCAGCAGCCAAGATAACGGTTTCACAGGGCGCCAGGGGAGAGCTGAAGCTTTCTTT. Its protein product is CASSQDNGFTGRQGRAEAFF.

The chain employs TRBV2 and TRBJ2-2; TRBD2 agrees at 11 bases. The CDR3 spans 20 residues. J gave up 2 bases and V 4 bases, and 15 bases lay outside the gene matches. Germline loops: CDR1 SNHLY, CDR2 FYNNEI. CDR3 sequence (DNA): TGTGCCAGCAGTGGCCGGGACAGACCAGGACTAGCGGGTAACACCGGGGAGCTGTTTTTT. It translates to CASSGRDRPGLAGNTGELFF.

This clone came up a few times. This sequence joins TRBV29-1 and TRBJ1-6; D is undetermined. The CDR3 is made up of 15 amino acids. Trimming shortened V by 0 bases and J by 10 bases, and 16 bases separated the two germline ends. Germline lookup yields CDR1 SQVTM and CDR2 ANQGSEA. The CDR3, as DNA: TGCAGCGTTGAAGATCCTGGGGTTCCGGGGTCACCCCTCCACTTT. It encodes CSVEDPGVPGSPLHF.

The chain uses TRBV5-4 and TRBJ2-3; perhaps TRBD2 as D (7 bases). The CDR3 contains 15 residues. CDR1 is SGHNT and CDR2 is YYREEE in the germline V gene (reference sequence). The V gene lost 4 bases and the J gene lost 6 bases, with 18 bases spanning the gap. CDR3 in amino acids: CASSPLAGAGDTQYF. CDR3 DNA sequence: TGTGCCAGCAGCCCTCTGGCGGGGGCGGGGGATACGCAGTATTTT. Full variable domain (outside the CDR3, taken from reference TRBV5-4 and TRBJ2-3): ETGVTQSPTHLIKTRGQQVTLRCSSQSGHNTVSWYQQALGQGPQFIFQYYREEENGRGNFPPRFSGLQFPNYSSELNVNALELDDSALYLCASSPLAGAGDTQYFGPGTRLTVL.

The chain is built from TRBV5-1 and TRBJ1-2, with a possible D match to TRBD1 (5 bases). V lost 3 bases, J lost 2 bases, and 11 bases lay in between. CDR3 length: 14 residues. CDR1 is SGHRS, CDR2 YFSETQ, per germline. The CDR3, as DNA: TGCGCCAGCAGCTCGGACATAACCAACTATGGCTACACCTTC. It yields the protein CASSSDITNYGYTF.

This rearrangement joins TRBV29-1 to TRBJ1-1, with D unclear. Trimming left V 4 bases short and J 0 bases short, with 15 bases between. Germline V gives CDR1 SQVTM, CDR2 ANQGSEA. This CDR3 has 15 amino acids. The CDR3 loop is CSVVGSGDMNTEAFF. The CDR3 region has the DNA TGCAGCGTTGTGGGCTCGGGAGACATGAACACTGAAGCTTTCTTT.

The chain recombines TRBV7-8 with TRBJ1-5; D gene uncertain. The CDR3 sequence is 14 residues long. Trimming pared 3 bases from V and 7 bases from J, leaving 13 bases between. CDR1 and CDR2 (germline): SGHVS, FQNEAQ. In DNA form, the CDR3 reads TGTGCCAGCAGCTTCCAGGCGGGTTCCCAGCCCCAGCATTTT. This sequence encodes CASSFQAGSQPQHF.

As for this clone: At one end, the junction sequence differs from germline, possibly due to a read error. The chain recombines TRBV5-8 with TRBJ2-7; 11 positions agree with TRBD1. The CDR3 is 17 amino acids. The germline gives CDR1 SGHTS, CDR2 YDEGEE. The CDR3 here is CASSQGPGTGGYYEQYF. CDR3 bases: TGCGCCAGCAGCCAGGGCCCCGGGACAGGGGGATACTACGAGCAGTACTTC.

This sequence joins TRBV5-1 and TRBJ2-1; D possibly corresponds to TRBD1 (6 bases). The CDR3 has 16 amino acids. Germline-derived CDR1 and CDR2 are SGHRS and YFSETQ. Trimming cost V 3 bases and J 8 bases, with 21 bases left between them. CDR3 sequence (DNA): TGCGCCAGCAGCTGGGGGCGTGGGGCTACGGGCTATGAGCAGTTCTTC. Translation: CASSWGRGATGYEQFF.